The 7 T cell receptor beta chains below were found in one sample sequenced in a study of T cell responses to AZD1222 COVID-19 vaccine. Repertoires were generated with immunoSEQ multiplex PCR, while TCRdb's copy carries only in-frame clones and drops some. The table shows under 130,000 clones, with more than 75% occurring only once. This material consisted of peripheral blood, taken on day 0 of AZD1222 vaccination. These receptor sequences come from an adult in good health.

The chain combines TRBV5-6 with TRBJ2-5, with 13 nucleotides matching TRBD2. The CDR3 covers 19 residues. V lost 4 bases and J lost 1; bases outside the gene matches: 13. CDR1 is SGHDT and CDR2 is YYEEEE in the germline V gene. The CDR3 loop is CASSGERTSGGPTQETQYF. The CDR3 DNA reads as TGTGCCAGCAGCGGGGAGAGGACTAGCGGGGGCCCGACCCAAGAGACCCAGTACTTC.

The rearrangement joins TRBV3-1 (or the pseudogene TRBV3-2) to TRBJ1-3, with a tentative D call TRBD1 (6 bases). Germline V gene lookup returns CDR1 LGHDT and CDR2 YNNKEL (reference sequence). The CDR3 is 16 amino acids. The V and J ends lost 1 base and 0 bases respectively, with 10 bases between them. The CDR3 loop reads CASSQALGGSGNTIYF. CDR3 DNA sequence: TGTGCCAGCAGCCAAGCTTTAGGGGGCTCTGGAAACACCATATATTTT.

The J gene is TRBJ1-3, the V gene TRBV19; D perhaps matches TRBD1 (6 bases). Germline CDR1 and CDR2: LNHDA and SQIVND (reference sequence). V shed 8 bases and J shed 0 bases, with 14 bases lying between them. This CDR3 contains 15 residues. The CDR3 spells CASSPEGDSGNTIYF. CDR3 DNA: TGTGCCAGTTCCCCCGAGGGGGACTCTGGAAACACCATATATTTT.

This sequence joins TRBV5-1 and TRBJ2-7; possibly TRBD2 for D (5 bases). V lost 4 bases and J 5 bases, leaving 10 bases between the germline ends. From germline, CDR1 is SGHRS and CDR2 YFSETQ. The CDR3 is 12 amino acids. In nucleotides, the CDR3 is TGCGCCAGCAGCCCTACTAGGGACGAGCAGTACTTC. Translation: CASSPTRDEQYF.

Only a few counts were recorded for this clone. The CDR3 DNA reads as TGTGCCAGCAGCCCGAGCCTCGGGGGGGTGAAAGCTTTCTTT. This encodes CASSPSLGGVKAFF. The chain has TRBV7-2 and TRBJ1-1; possibly TRBD1 for D (5 bases). This CDR3 region has 14 residues. Germline V gene sequence: CDR1 SGHTA, CDR2 FQGNSA. V shed 5 bases and J shed 9 bases, with 19 bases lying between them.

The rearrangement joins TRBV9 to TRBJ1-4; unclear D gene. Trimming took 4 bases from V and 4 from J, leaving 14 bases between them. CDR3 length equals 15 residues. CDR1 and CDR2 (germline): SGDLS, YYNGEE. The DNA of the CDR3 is TGTGCCAGCAGCCTAGAGGGCAGATATAATGAAAAACTGTTTTTT. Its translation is CASSLEGRYNEKLFF.

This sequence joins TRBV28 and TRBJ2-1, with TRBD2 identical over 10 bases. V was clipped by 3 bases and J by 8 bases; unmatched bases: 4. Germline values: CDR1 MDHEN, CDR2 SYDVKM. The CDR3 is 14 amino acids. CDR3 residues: CASSFASGSDEQFF. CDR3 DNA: TGTGCCAGCAGTTTCGCTAGCGGGAGCGATGAGCAGTTCTTC.